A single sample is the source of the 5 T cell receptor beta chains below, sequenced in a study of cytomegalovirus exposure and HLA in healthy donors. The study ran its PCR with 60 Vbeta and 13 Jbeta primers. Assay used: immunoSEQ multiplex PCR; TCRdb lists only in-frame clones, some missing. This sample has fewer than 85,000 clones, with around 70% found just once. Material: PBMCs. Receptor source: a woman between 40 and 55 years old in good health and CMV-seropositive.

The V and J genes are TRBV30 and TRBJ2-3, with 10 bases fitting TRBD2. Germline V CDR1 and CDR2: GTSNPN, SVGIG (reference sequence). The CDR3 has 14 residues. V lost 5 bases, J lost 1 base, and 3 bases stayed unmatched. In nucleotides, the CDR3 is TGTGCCTGGTCTACTAGCGGGGGCACAGATACGCAGTATTTT. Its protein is CAWSTSGGTDTQYF.

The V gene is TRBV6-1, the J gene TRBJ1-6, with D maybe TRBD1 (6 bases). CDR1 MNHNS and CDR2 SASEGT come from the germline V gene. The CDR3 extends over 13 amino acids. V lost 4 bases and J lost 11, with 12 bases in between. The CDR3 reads CASSVQGKAPLHF. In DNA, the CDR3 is TGTGCCAGCAGTGTACAGGGAAAGGCACCCCTCCACTTT.

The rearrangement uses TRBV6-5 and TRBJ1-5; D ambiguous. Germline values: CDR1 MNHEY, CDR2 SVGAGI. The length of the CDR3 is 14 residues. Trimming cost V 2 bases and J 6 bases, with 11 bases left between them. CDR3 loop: CASSYGSGFQPQHF. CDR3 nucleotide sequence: TGTGCCAGCAGTTACGGTTCAGGATTTCAGCCCCAGCATTTT.

CDR3 sequence: CASSLTSGGLETQYF. The CDR3 nucleotides are TGTGCCAGCAGTCTGACTAGCGGGGGGTTGGAGACCCAGTACTTC. The chain uses TRBV27 and TRBJ2-5; 13 bases are a match to TRBD2. Germline trimming cut 5 bases from V and 5 bases from J; bases unmatched to any gene: 5. The length of the CDR3 is 15 residues. The germline V gene has CDR1 MNHEY and CDR2 SMNVEV (reference sequence).

CDR3 DNA: TGCGCCAGCAGCTTGACAGCAGGTTACGAGCAGTACTTC. Translated, it gives CASSLTAGYEQYF. The chain links TRBV5-1 to TRBJ2-7; D gene ambiguous. The V gene lost 1 base and the J gene lost 4 bases, with 9 bases spanning the gap. There are 13 residues in the CDR3. Germline V gives CDR1 SGHRS, CDR2 YFSETQ.